Here is one T cell receptor beta chain with its context. Its antigen is unknown. Each PCR contained spiked-in synthetic TCR analog templates. Some clones are missing from TCRdb's copy, which holds only in-frame ones; the method was immunoSEQ multiplex PCR. The table records 37,000 or so clones, approximately 83% of them present only once. These data are taken from a study of PD-L1 blockade in urothelial cancer. Turning to the study itself: Patients' histories included 0 to 3 prior chemotherapy regimens. Blood was subjected to analysis at 3 weeks (second dose) and 6 weeks following treatment start.

Study conclusions and caveats: Pretreatment TCR clonality in blood, when below the median, was predictive of better survival.

Germline trimming cut 5 bases from V and 7 bases from J; bases unmatched to any gene: 24. CDR1 is MNHEY and CDR2 is SMNVEV in the germline V gene (reference sequence). CDR3 length: 20 residues. The chain employs TRBV27 and TRBJ2-1, with TRBD2 matching 9 bases. The sequence came from a man aged 60-69 years with urothelial cancer. Sequencing was performed on PBMCs, taken around atezolizumab (anti-PD-L1) treatment. The CDR3 sequence is CASSTTAPYVGVAGVNEQFF. The DNA of the CDR3 is TGTGCCAGCAGTACCACGGCGCCCTACGTGGGAGTAGCGGGAGTGAATGAGCAGTTCTTC.